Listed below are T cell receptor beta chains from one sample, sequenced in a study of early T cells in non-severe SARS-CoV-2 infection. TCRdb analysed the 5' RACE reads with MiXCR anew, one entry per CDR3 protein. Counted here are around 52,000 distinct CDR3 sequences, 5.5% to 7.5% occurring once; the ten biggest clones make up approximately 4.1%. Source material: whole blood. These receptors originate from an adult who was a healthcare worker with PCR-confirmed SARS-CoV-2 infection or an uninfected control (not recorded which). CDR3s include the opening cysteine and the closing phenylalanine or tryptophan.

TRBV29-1,CSVVEGAEEQYF
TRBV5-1,CASSLTTGGDTEAFF
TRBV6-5,CASRTGIRTEAFF
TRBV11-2,CASSLVPIAGSSYNEQFF
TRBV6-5,CASSSTTHEQYF
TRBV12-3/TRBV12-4,CASLRGTAKEKLFF
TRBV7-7,CASSPTDTTYEQYF
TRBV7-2,CASSLLQGSPYTDTQYF
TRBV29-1,CRADEQFF
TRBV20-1,CSARAPGQGNGYTF
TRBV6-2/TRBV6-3,CASAHSDEQYF
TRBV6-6,CASSSTGGTEKLFF
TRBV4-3,CASSQDFGGSGTEAFF
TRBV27,CASALAGASRETQYF
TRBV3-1,CASSPPGRRVTEAFF
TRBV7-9,CASSLDAYEQYF
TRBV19,CASSPPAQRGYTF
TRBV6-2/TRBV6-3,CASSYMYNTEAFF
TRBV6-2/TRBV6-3,CASSTRDRGNQPQHF
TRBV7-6,CASSRAPDRSYEQYF
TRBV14,CASSQFAESQFF
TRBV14,CASSQFKGHRYGYTF
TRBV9,CASGSRDNNEQFF
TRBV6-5,CASRTDRLYGYTF
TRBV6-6,CASRATYEQYF
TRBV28,CASRPVAGGGYNEQFF
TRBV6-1,CASSEGPSTGELFF
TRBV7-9,CASSFRGLSSYNEQFF
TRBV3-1,CASSQDVLGREQYF
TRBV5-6,CASSSAGTNYEQYF